This T cell receptor (beta chain) was identified in a study of OX40 agonist ivuxolimab in advanced cancers. Findings of the study overall: Expanded clones belonging to CD8+ T cells outnumbered, on average, those of CD4+.

Measured with immunoSEQ multiplex PCR; TCRdb has only the in-frame clones, and not every one. The sample includes 94,000 or so clones, about four fifths of them seen just once. The CDR3 sequence is 14 residues long. Germline V gene sequence: CDR1 SGHNT, CDR2 YYREEE (reference sequence). V dropped 1 base and J dropped 0 bases, with 8 bases sitting between them. With respect to this clone: Its antigen is currently unknown.

Sequences were derived from CD4+ or CD8+ T cells sorted from blood, sampled in a trial of the OX40 agonist ivuxolimab. V usage is TRBV5-4 and J usage is TRBJ2-7, with a tentative D call TRBD2 (5 bases). The receptor comes from an adult with an advanced solid tumor such as melanoma, head and neck, liver or kidney cancer. The CDR3 sequence is CASSLPGSSYEQYF. In nucleotides, the CDR3 is TGTGCCAGCAGCTTGCCGGGGAGCTCCTACGAGCAGTACTTC.